Included here is one T cell receptor (beta chain) sequence, with context. In the study's own analysis: Estimation of nucleated cell counts relied on the amplification of reference gene primers. TCRdb's copy holds only in-frame clones and misses some; the assay was immunoSEQ multiplex PCR. V and J calls and clone size are copied from that table; D and trimming were computed from the DNA. The table has 75,000 or so clones, about four fifths seen once. This CDR3 has 12 amino acids. CDR1 is KGHDR, CDR2 SFDVKD, per germline. V gave up 7 bases and J gave up 2 bases, with 7 bases separating them. The data were obtained in a study of blood T cell repertoires in COVID-19. Study background: Some COVID-19 samples were acute and others convalescent; all came from the United States, Italy and Spain. T cells, B-cell-depleted T cells, or PBMCs supplied cDNA or gDNA.

Material for sequencing was peripheral blood. This rearrangement joins TRBV24-1 to TRBJ2-5; tentative D call: TRBD1 (5 bases). The sequence was obtained from a man in his sixties with acute or convalescent COVID-19. DNA for the CDR3: TGTGCCACCAGGGACAAACAAGAGACCCAGTACTTC. As protein: CATRDKQETQYF.